The next 29 T cell receptor beta chains were all read from a single sample in a study of beta chain features in type 1 diabetes. TCRB transcripts that were expressed got sequenced, as all of the isolated RNA had been reverse transcribed. Measured with immunoSEQ multiplex PCR; TCRdb has only the in-frame clones, and not every one. There are hundreds of thousands of clones in the sample; about 17% occur only once, and 0.023% lies in the top ten. Sample: naive CD4+ T cells from blood. Source of these receptors: a woman aged 18 to 35 in good health.

This clone was picked up a small number of times. The gene calls are TRBV9 and TRBJ2-7; 8 bases match TRBD1. The CDR3 loop spans 15 amino acids. Germline trimming cut 0 bases from V and 7 bases from J; bases unmatched to any gene: 9. Germline V gene data show CDR1 as SGDLS and CDR2 as YYNGEE. This CDR3 reads CASSVGTGPPGEQYF. CDR3 DNA sequence: TGTGCCAGCAGCGTAGGGACAGGGCCCCCAGGTGAGCAGTACTTC.

The V gene is TRBV4-1, the J gene TRBJ2-1; 9 nucleotides agree with TRBD2. Per germline, CDR1 MGHRA and CDR2 YSYEKL. CDR3 length: 16 residues. The V segment lost 0 bases and the J segment 9 bases; nucleotides outside the gene matches: 9. The CDR3 reads CASSQDSSGIYREQFF. The CDR3 nucleotides read TGCGCCAGCAGCCAAGATTCTAGCGGGATTTATCGTGAGCAGTTCTTC.

CDR3 sequence (DNA): TGTGCCAGCAGCTTAGGCGGGAGTAACTATGGCTACACCTTC. It codes for CASSLGGSNYGYTF. The gene calls are TRBV11-2 and TRBJ1-2; D uncertain. The V and J ends lost 1 base and 1 base respectively, with 7 bases between them. The length of the CDR3 is 14 residues. Germline V gene sequence: CDR1 SGHAT, CDR2 FQNNGV.

This clone was observed a handful of times. This chain links TRBV5-4 with TRBJ2-1; no clear D gene. The CDR3 totals 11 residues. Per germline, CDR1 SGHNT and CDR2 YYREEE (reference sequence). V lost 5 bases to trimming and J lost 4 bases, with 4 bases between them. The DNA for the CDR3 is TGTGCCAGCAGAAGTTACAATGAGCAGTTCTTC. Encoded protein: CASRSYNEQFF.

The chain carries TRBV7-2 and TRBJ2-5; D remains unclear. CDR3 length: 11 amino acids. Germline CDR1 reads SGHTA; CDR2 reads FQGNSA. Trimming stripped 0 bases from V and 11 bases from J, with 7 bases between. DNA for the CDR3: TGTGCCAGCAGCTTAGCAGATGAGCAGTACTTC. Translation: CASSLADEQYF.

The rearrangement joins TRBV4-1 to TRBJ2-1, with 7 positions matching TRBD2. V was pared by 1 base and J by 4 bases, with 7 bases of the junction left unmatched. The germline V gene has CDR1 MGHRA and CDR2 YSYEKL. This CDR3 is 16 amino acids long. The CDR3 reads CASSQVSSGAYNEQFF. The CDR3 nucleotides read TGCGCCAGCAGCCAAGTTTCTAGCGGAGCGTACAATGAGCAGTTCTTC.

The chain uses TRBV15 and TRBJ2-7, with 7 bases identical to TRBD2. The germline gives CDR1 LNHNV, CDR2 YYDKDF (reference sequence). CDR3 length: 16 residues. Trimming took 3 bases from V and 6 from J; bases not matched to a gene: 14. CDR3 coding DNA: TGTGCCACCAGCAGGACCCCGGGGACTATTGCCGGCGAGCAGTACTTC. Its protein product is CATSRTPGTIAGEQYF.

The chain employs TRBV5-1 and TRBJ2-7; weak D call: TRBD2 (5 bases). The V gene's germline CDR1 is SGHRS and CDR2 YFSETQ. The CDR3 is 15 residues long. V gave up 2 bases and J gave up 0 bases, with 12 bases separating them. DNA for the CDR3: TGCGCCAGCAGCTTAGACTACCCGAGCTCCTACGAGCAGTACTTC. Protein product: CASSLDYPSSYEQYF.

The V and J genes are TRBV6-1 and TRBJ2-5, with no clear D. The CDR3 consists of 13 residues. In germline, CDR1 is MNHNS, CDR2 SASEGT. Trimming cost V 5 bases and J 5 bases, with 12 bases left between them. CDR3 sequence (DNA): TGTGCCAGCAGTATAAGCCCCCGGGAGACCCAGTACTTC. Translation gives CASSISPRETQYF.

Only a few counts were recorded for this clone. V usage is TRBV5-1 and J usage is TRBJ2-7; D unresolved. CDR3 length: 13 residues. Germline lookup yields CDR1 SGHRS and CDR2 YFSETQ. Between the trimmed V and J ends, which lost 7 bases and 2 bases, there was a span of 13 bases. Here the CDR3 reads CASELGRTYEQYF. The CDR3 nucleotides read TGCGCCAGCGAGTTGGGAAGGACCTACGAGCAGTACTTC.

This clone was seen more than once but under ten times. The chain links TRBV2 to TRBJ2-3, with 7 bases identical to TRBD2. The CDR3 spans 15 residues. V trimming: 8 bases; J trimming: 0 bases; junction bases outside the gene matches: 8. Germline CDR1 reads SNHLY; CDR2 reads FYNNEI. DNA for the CDR3: TGTGCCAGCGTTGATCGAGCGGGAAGCACAGATACGCAGTATTTT. Its protein is CASVDRAGSTDTQYF.

This clone occurred a few times. The chain has TRBV28 and TRBJ2-1; a weak D match, TRBD2 (6 bases). Germline V gene sequence: CDR1 MDHEN, CDR2 SYDVKM. Between the trimmed V and J ends, which lost 5 bases and 4 bases, there was a span of 9 bases. The CDR3 has 13 amino acids. The CDR3 loop is CASSLDYYNEQFF. The CDR3 DNA sequence: TGTGCCAGCAGTCTGGACTATTACAATGAGCAGTTCTTC.

This clone was counted only a few times. The rearrangement uses TRBV7-9 and TRBJ1-2; D is undetermined. CDR1 SEHNR and CDR2 FQNEAQ come from the germline V gene (reference sequence). The germline V and J ends were trimmed by 4 bases and 4 bases, with 16 bases remaining between them. This CDR3 region has 15 residues. The CDR3 sequence is CASSSHEGRFYGYTF. The CDR3 bases are TGTGCCAGCAGCTCACACGAAGGGCGTTTCTATGGCTACACCTTC.

The chain combines TRBV9 with TRBJ2-1; D may be TRBD2 (7 bases). V was cut by 4 bases and J by 3 bases, with 20 bases left in between. The germline CDR1 and CDR2 sequences are SGDLS and YYNGEE. The CDR3 has 17 residues. CDR3 protein: CASSPGRGAHYYNEQFF. Written as DNA, the CDR3 is TGTGCCAGCAGCCCAGGGAGGGGGGCCCACTACTACAATGAGCAGTTCTTC.

This clone occurred a few times. This chain connects TRBV11-2 to TRBJ2-1; D call uncertain. CDR1 and CDR2 from the germline V gene are SGHAT and FQNNGV. The CDR3 contains 11 residues. V was clipped by 5 bases and J by 10 bases, with 9 bases between them. The CDR3 bases are TGTGCCAGCAGCGAGATTAGCGAGCAGTTCTTC. Protein product: CASSEISEQFF.

The chain combines TRBV10-3 with TRBJ2-5; 9 nucleotides agree with TRBD1. This CDR3 comprises 15 residues. Germline values: CDR1 ENHRY, CDR2 SYGVKD. V was clipped by 5 bases and J by 4 bases; unmatched bases: 8. For the CDR3, the DNA is TGTGCCATCAGTCACCCGGACAGGGGTTTAGAGACCCAGTACTTC. Translated, it gives CAISHPDRGLETQYF.

This clone was counted a few times. This chain links TRBV7-9 with TRBJ2-1; 7 bases agree with TRBD2. From germline, CDR1 is SEHNR and CDR2 FQNEAQ (reference sequence). This CDR3 is 14 amino acids long. The junction had 7 bases not matched to a gene; V was cut back by 5 bases and J by 6 bases. The CDR3 nucleotides are TGTGCCAGCAGCCCACCCGGGAGGTCCAATGAGCAGTTCTTC. Amino acid sequence: CASSPPGRSNEQFF.

The chain uses TRBV28 and TRBJ1-2; the match to TRBD1 covers 7 bases. The germline V gene has CDR1 MDHEN and CDR2 SYDVKM. After removal of 2 bases from V and 5 bases from J, the junction contained 11 bases not matched to a gene. This CDR3 contains 16 residues. The CDR3 sequence: CASSLPSTGLGYGYTF. CDR3 nucleotides: TGTGCCAGCAGTTTACCGTCGACAGGGCTCGGGTATGGCTACACCTTC.

The V call is TRBV19, the J call TRBJ2-1; 7 nucleotides match TRBD2. J was trimmed by 8 bases and V by 4 bases; bases with no gene match: 8. CDR1 is LNHDA and CDR2 is SQIVND in the germline V gene (reference sequence). This CDR3 is built from 14 residues. The CDR3 here is CASSTSGNRYEQFF. CDR3 nucleotides: TGTGCCAGTAGTACCAGCGGGAATCGATATGAGCAGTTCTTC.

This clone was detected only a few times. The rearrangement uses TRBV19 and TRBJ2-3; D may be TRBD1 (6 bases). The CDR3 loop spans 15 amino acids. With 3 bases removed from V and 2 bases from J, the gap between germline ends came to 12 bases. Germline V gene sequence: CDR1 LNHDA, CDR2 SQIVND (reference sequence). The CDR3 loop reads CASSISGVPTDTQYF. The CDR3 nucleotides read TGTGCCAGTAGTATCTCAGGGGTCCCCACAGATACGCAGTATTTT.

This clone was picked up a small number of times. The chain's CDR3 is CASSQVASYGYTF. The CDR3 nucleotides are TGTGCCAGCAGCCAAGTAGCGAGCTATGGCTACACCTTC. The rearrangement joins TRBV6-6 to TRBJ1-2; D call uncertain. The CDR3 length is 13 residues. The germline gives CDR1 MNHNY, CDR2 SVGAGI (reference sequence). The germline V and J ends were trimmed by 6 bases and 4 bases, with 12 bases remaining between them.

The chain carries TRBV2 and TRBJ2-2; D is uncertain. CDR3 length: 12 amino acids. V lost 6 bases, J lost 7 bases, and 9 bases lay in between. Germline V lookup: CDR1 SNHLY, CDR2 FYNNEI. CDR3 nucleotide sequence: TGTGCCAGCAGAATGTCCGGCGGGGAGCTGTTTTTT. Translation: CASRMSGGELFF.

This clone was recorded a few times. The chain links TRBV7-2 to TRBJ1-4; D is uncertain. The CDR3 has 14 residues. CDR1 and CDR2 (germline): SGHTA, FQGNSA. The germline V and J ends were trimmed by 3 bases and 0 bases, with 5 bases remaining between them. The CDR3 coding sequence is TGTGCCAGCAGCTTCATTGCAACTAATGAAAAACTGTTTTTT. Translated, it gives CASSFIATNEKLFF.

This chain uses TRBV28 with TRBJ1-1, with 7 bases identical to TRBD1. The CDR3 contains 15 residues. The V gene end was trimmed by 5 bases and the J gene end by 2 bases; junction bases not matched to a gene: 8. Germline V gives CDR1 MDHEN, CDR2 SYDVKM. CDR3 DNA sequence: TGTGCCAGCAGTGTCCCGGGACAGAGCAACACTGAAGCTTTCTTT. Its translation is CASSVPGQSNTEAFF.

The chain employs TRBV7-2 and TRBJ2-5, with D maybe TRBD2 (7 bases). This CDR3 has 13 residues. Germline V gene sequence: CDR1 SGHTA, CDR2 FQGNSA. Trimming stripped 5 bases from V and 5 bases from J, with 12 bases between. The CDR3 region is CASSHGGRETQYF. The CDR3 DNA follows: TGTGCCAGCAGCCACGGGGGGCGGGAGACCCAGTACTTC.

V and J are TRBV4-2 and TRBJ1-1; 8 bases fit TRBD1. This CDR3 region has 14 residues. J lost 6 bases, V lost 4 bases, and 7 bases had no gene match. CDR1 and CDR2 from the germline V gene are LGHNA and YNFKEQ. The CDR3 region has the DNA TGTGCCAGCAGCCCCCGACAGGGGAAACCTGAAGCTTTCTTT. This gives the protein CASSPRQGKPEAFF.

This chain uses TRBV7-2 with TRBJ2-1, with TRBD2 identical over 13 bases. There are 16 residues in the CDR3. The germline CDR1 and CDR2 sequences are SGHTA and FQGNSA. J gave up 0 bases and V 6 bases, and 2 bases lay outside the gene matches. As DNA, the CDR3 is TGTGCCAGCAGACTAGCGGGGGGGTACTCCTACAATGAGCAGTTCTTC. This gives the protein CASRLAGGYSYNEQFF.

The chain joins TRBV18 to TRBJ2-7; D perhaps matches TRBD1 (6 bases). The CDR3 contains 14 residues. Trimming left V 3 bases short and J 3 bases short, with 12 bases between. Germline CDR1 reads KGHSH; CDR2 reads LQKENI. The CDR3 region has the DNA TGTGCCAGCTCACCGAACAGGGATGACTACGAGCAGTACTTC. Residues: CASSPNRDDYEQYF.

This sequence joins TRBV7-3 and TRBJ2-1, with D perhaps matching TRBD2 (6 bases). Germline V gene lookup returns CDR1 SGHTA and CDR2 FQGTGA. This CDR3 region has 16 residues. V was trimmed by 5 bases and J by 4 bases, leaving 18 bases between them. CDR3 coding DNA: TGTGCCAGCAGCCCTACGGCGGGATCGCGTTACAATGAGCAGTTCTTC. Amino acids: CASSPTAGSRYNEQFF.